This T cell receptor beta chain was retrieved from a study of T cells in tuberculosis. Study-wide results and caveats: Shorter CDR3-alpha in active tuberculosis partly drove smaller distances. Cases with active tuberculosis were adults, while controls were adolescents.

V gave up 6 bases and J gave up 0 bases; unmatched junction bases: 8. Germline CDR1 KGHSH, CDR2 LQKENI. CDR3 length equals 16 residues. Latent tuberculosis screening used tuberculin skin test and IGRA at entry. Unsorted cryopreserved PBMC were sequenced, averaging about 100,000 T cells per clinical donor. Assay used: immunoSEQ multiplex PCR; TCRdb lists only in-frame clones, some missing. The data contain some 25,000 clones, 95% to 96% of them singletons. Note on this clone: Its antigen is currently unknown.

The chain links TRBV18 to TRBJ1-5; TRBD1 matches at 7 bases. Sequenced: PBMCs. The TCR sequence derives from a donor aged 10-29 years with latent tuberculosis or without tuberculosis infection. CDR3 region: CASSAIQGFSNQPQHF. CDR3 nucleotide sequence: TGTGCCAGCTCGGCAATACAGGGGTTTAGCAATCAGCCCCAGCATTTT.